This TCR beta chain was captured by sequencing in a study of blood T cell repertoires in COVID-19. Per the authors' pipeline: Amplification from reference gene primers served as the basis for estimated nucleated cell counts. Method: immunoSEQ multiplex PCR; TCRdb's copy keeps in-frame clones and lacks some. V, J and clone size were drawn from that table, and D and trimming were deduced from the DNA. The sample records about 62,000 clones, just under 95% being singletons. CDR1 and CDR2 from the germline V gene are SGHTA and FQGTGA. Germline trimming cut 4 bases from V and 5 bases from J; bases unmatched to any gene: 12. The CDR3 is 16 amino acids.

The TCR sequence derives from a human donor in a cohort sampled during active COVID-19. Sequencing was done on a sample of peripheral blood. The V call is TRBV7-3, the J call TRBJ2-7, with 9 bases that match TRBD2. The CDR3: CASSSLAGISGNEQYF. In DNA, the CDR3 is TGTGCCAGCAGCTCGCTAGCGGGAATTTCAGGAAACGAGCAGTACTTC.